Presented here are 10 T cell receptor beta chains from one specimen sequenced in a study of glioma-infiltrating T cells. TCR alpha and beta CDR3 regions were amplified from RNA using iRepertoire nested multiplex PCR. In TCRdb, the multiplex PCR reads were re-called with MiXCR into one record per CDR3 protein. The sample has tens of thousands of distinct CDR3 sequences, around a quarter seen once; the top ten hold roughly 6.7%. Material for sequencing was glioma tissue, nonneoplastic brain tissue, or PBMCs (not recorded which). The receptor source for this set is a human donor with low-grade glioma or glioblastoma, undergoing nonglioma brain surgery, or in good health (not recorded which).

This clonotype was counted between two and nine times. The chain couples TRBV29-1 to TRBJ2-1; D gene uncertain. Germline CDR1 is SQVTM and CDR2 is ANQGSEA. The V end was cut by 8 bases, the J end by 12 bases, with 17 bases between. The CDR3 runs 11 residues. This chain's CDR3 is CSLQGSEGQFF. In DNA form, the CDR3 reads TGCAGCCTACAAGGTTCTGAAGGGCAGTTCTTC.

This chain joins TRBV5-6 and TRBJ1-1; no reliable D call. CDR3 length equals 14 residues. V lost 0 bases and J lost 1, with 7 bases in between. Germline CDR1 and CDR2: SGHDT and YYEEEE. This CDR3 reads CASSLVPPNTEAFF. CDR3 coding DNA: TGTGCCAGCAGCTTGGTACCGCCGAACACTGAAGCTTTCTTT.

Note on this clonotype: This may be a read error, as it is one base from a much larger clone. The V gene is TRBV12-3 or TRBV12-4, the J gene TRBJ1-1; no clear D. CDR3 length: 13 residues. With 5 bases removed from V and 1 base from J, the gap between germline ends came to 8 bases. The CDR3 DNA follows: TGTGCCAGCAGTCTCCATGGGAACACTGAAGCTTTCTTT. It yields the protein CASSLHGNTEAFF.

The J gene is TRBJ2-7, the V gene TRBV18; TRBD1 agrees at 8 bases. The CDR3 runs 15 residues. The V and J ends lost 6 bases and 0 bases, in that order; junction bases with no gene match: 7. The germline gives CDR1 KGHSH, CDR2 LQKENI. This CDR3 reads CASSPTGTGSYEQYF. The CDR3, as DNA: TGTGCCAGCTCCCCCACCGGGACAGGCTCCTACGAGCAGTACTTC.

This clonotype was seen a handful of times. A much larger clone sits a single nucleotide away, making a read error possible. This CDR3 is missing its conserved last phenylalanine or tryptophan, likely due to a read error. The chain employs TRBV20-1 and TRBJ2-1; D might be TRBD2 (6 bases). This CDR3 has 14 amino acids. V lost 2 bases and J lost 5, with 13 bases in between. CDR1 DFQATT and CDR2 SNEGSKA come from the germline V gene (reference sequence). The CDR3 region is CSARPGGENNEQFL. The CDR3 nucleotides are TGCAGTGCTAGACCCGGGGGAGAGAACAATGAGCAGTTCCTC.

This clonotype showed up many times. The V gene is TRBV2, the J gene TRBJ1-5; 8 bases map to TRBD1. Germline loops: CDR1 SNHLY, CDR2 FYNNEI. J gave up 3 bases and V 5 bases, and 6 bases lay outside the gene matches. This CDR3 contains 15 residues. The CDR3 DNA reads TGTGCCAGCAGTCCCGGACAGGGTTACAATCAGCCCCAGCATTTT. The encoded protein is CASSPGQGYNQPQHF.

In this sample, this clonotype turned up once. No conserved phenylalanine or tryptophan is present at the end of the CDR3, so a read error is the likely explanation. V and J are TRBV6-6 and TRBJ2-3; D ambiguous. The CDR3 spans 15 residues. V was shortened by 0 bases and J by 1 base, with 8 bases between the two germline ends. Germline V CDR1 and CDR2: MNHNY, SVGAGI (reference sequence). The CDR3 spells CASSYSPEGTDTQYI. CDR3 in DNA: TGTGCCAGCAGTTACTCCCCGGAAGGCACAGATACGCAGTATATT.

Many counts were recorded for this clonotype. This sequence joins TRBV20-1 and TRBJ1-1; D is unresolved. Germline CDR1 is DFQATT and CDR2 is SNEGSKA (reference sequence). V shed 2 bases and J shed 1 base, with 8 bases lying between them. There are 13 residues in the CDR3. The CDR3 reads CSARFSTNTEAFF. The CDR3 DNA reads TGCAGTGCTAGATTTTCGACGAACACTGAAGCTTTCTTT.

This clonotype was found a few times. The CDR3 nucleotides read TGTGCCAGTAGTTCGATCCTGAGGACTGAAGCTTTCTTT. Its translation: CASSSILRTEAFF. V and J are TRBV19 and TRBJ1-1; D unresolved. V dropped 5 bases and J dropped 5 bases, with 12 bases sitting between them. The germline V gene encodes CDR1 LNHDA and CDR2 SQIVND (reference sequence). The CDR3 is 13 amino acids. The whole variable domain, remainder taken from reference TRBV19 and TRBJ1-1, is DGGITQSPKYLFRKEGQNVTLSCEQNLNHDAMYWYRQDPGQGLRLIYYSQIVNDFQKGDIAEGYSVSREKKESFPLTVTSAQKNPTAFYLCASSSILRTEAFFGQGTRLTVV.

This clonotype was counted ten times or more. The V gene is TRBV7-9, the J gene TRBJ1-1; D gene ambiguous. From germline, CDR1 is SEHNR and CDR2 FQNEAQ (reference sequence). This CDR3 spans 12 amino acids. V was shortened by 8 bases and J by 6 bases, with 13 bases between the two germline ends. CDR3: CASLSAGSEAFF. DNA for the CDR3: TGTGCCAGCTTGTCTGCCGGTTCTGAAGCTTTCTTT.